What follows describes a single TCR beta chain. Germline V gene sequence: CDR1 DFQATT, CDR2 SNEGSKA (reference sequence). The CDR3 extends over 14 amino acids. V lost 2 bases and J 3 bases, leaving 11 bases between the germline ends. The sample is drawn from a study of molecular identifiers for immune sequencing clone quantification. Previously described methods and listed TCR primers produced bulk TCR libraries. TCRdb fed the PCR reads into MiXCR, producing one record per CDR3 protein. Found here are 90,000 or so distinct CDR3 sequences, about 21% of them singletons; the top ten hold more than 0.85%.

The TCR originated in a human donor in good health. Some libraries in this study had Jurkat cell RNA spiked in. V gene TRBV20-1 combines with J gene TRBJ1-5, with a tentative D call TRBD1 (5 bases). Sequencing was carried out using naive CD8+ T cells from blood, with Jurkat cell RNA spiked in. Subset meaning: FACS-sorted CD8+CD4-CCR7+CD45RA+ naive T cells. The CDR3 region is CSARQGYDNQPQHF. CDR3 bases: TGCAGTGCTAGACAGGGATACGACAATCAGCCCCAGCATTTT.